The 22 T cell receptor beta chains in this list originate from one sample, sequenced in a study of T cells of healthy individuals. TCRdb reanalysed the 5' RACE reads using MiXCR and keeps one entry per CDR3 protein. Here the sample spans 35,000 to 45,000 distinct CDR3 sequences, about 4.2% being singletons. The receptor set was obtained from a human donor in good health.

At least ten counts were recorded for this clonotype. V and J are TRBV4-1 and TRBJ2-3; TRBD2 aligns across 8 bases. V shed 6 bases and J 6 bases; nucleotides not matched to a gene: 8. The CDR3 consists of 14 residues. Germline CDR1 is MGHRA and CDR2 is YSYEKL. The CDR3 is CASRGAGEGDTQYF. In DNA, the CDR3 is TGCGCCAGCAGGGGAGCGGGGGAGGGGGATACGCAGTATTTT.

This clonotype turned up a few times. The chain recombines TRBV18 with TRBJ2-1; 8 bases map to TRBD1. This CDR3 is 15 amino acids long. With V trimmed by 1 base and J by 10 bases, 9 bases remained unmatched. Germline lookup yields CDR1 KGHSH and CDR2 LQKENI. CDR3 sequence: CASSPRQGHDGEQFF. CDR3 coding DNA: TGTGCCAGCTCACCACGACAGGGGCACGACGGGGAGCAGTTCTTC.

As for this clonotype: The CDR3 ends on some other residue instead of the conserved phenylalanine or tryptophan, so this is likely a read error. The V call is TRBV11-2, the J call TRBJ1-4, with D possibly TRBD1 on 5 matching bases. CDR1 and CDR2 from the germline V gene are SGHAT and FQNNGV. V was shortened by 2 bases and J by 3 bases, with 13 bases between the two germline ends. The CDR3 is 16 amino acids. The CDR3 nucleotides read TGTGCCAGCAGCTTAACCGCAGGGACGTCTAATGAAAAACTGTTTTTA. It encodes CASSLTAGTSNEKLFL.

The gene calls are TRBV7-9 and TRBJ2-5; D uncertain. The CDR3 covers 12 residues. Germline CDR1 reads SEHNR; CDR2 reads FQNEAQ (reference sequence). V dropped 8 bases and J dropped 5 bases, with 12 bases sitting between them. In DNA form, the CDR3 reads TGTGCCAGCGGAAAACCCGTGGAGACCCAGTACTTC. It specifies CASGKPVETQYF.

This clonotype was recorded many times. This chain connects TRBV2 to TRBJ1-2, with TRBD1 identical over 10 bases. Per germline, CDR1 SNHLY and CDR2 FYNNEI. Trimming cost V 5 bases and J 4 bases; bases outside gene matches: 7. The CDR3 sequence is 15 residues long. CDR3 coding DNA: TGTGCCAGCAGTCAAACCGGGACAGGGGTCTATGGCTACACCTTC. Translated: CASSQTGTGVYGYTF.

This clonotype was seen ten or more times. The chain joins TRBV27 to TRBJ1-2; 7 nucleotides agree with TRBD1. The V gene's germline CDR1 is MNHEY and CDR2 SMNVEV (reference sequence). After removal of 0 bases from V and 2 bases from J, the junction contained 9 bases not matched to a gene. The CDR3 spans 17 residues. The CDR3 reads CASSLSMKQGTNYGYTF. The DNA of the CDR3 is TGTGCCAGCAGTTTATCAATGAAACAGGGGACCAACTATGGCTACACCTTC.

As regards this clonotype: Being one base from a much bigger clone, this may be a read error. The rearrangement joins TRBV24-1 to TRBJ2-7; 7 positions match TRBD1. The CDR3 loop spans 13 amino acids. Losses at the gene ends were 3 bases for V and 6 bases for J; bases not matched to a gene: 4. Per germline, CDR1 KGHDR and CDR2 SFDVKD. The CDR3 nucleotides read TGTGCCACCAGTGATCACAGGGGCCTCGAGCAGTACTTC. Protein: CATSDHRGLEQYF.

This clonotype was counted many times. The V gene is TRBV9, the J gene TRBJ1-1; TRBD1 is a possible D gene (5 bases). V was cut by 1 base and J by 4 bases, with 8 bases left in between. This CDR3 region has 13 residues. The V gene's germline CDR1 is SGDLS and CDR2 YYNGEE. The CDR3 coding sequence is TGTGCCAGCAGCGTAAGTGGGGGCACTGAAGCTTTCTTT. Its protein is CASSVSGGTEAFF.

This clonotype was counted many times. V gene TRBV18 combines with J gene TRBJ2-1; D gene uncertain. Deletions cut 3 bases from V and 8 bases from J, with 17 bases between. Germline V gene sequence: CDR1 KGHSH, CDR2 LQKENI. The CDR3 spans 15 residues. CDR3 amino acids: CASSPDPVRIHEQFF. As DNA, the CDR3 is TGTGCCAGCTCACCCGACCCCGTTCGGATCCATGAGCAGTTCTTC.

Ten or more counts support this clonotype. The chain uses TRBV2 and TRBJ2-5; 7 bases fit TRBD1. Germline V gives CDR1 SNHLY, CDR2 FYNNEI. This CDR3 has 15 residues. Trimming took 4 bases from V and 2 from J; bases not matched to a gene: 7. CDR3 in amino acids: CASSANRGRQETQYF. CDR3 nucleotides: TGTGCCAGCAGTGCAAATAGGGGGCGTCAAGAGACCCAGTACTTC.

This clonotype was recorded at least ten times. This chain uses TRBV27 with TRBJ2-3; 7 nucleotides agree with TRBD2. This CDR3 is built from 16 residues. Trimming cost V 5 bases and J 1 base; bases outside gene matches: 9. Germline lookup yields CDR1 MNHEY and CDR2 SMNVEV (reference sequence). DNA for the CDR3: TGTGCCAGCAGTCCCCCCGGGGGAGGGGGCACAGATACGCAGTATTTT. Protein sequence: CASSPPGGGGTDTQYF.

This clonotype was seen ten or more times. The rearrangement links TRBV7-2 to TRBJ2-4; 9 bases are shared with TRBD2. After removal of 5 bases from V and 0 bases from J, the junction contained 8 bases not matched to a gene. The length of the CDR3 is 17 residues. The germline V gene has CDR1 SGHTA and CDR2 FQGNSA. CDR3 DNA: TGTGCCAGCAGCCTTTTTAGCGGGAGCCCAGCCAAAAACATTCAGTACTTC. Protein sequence: CASSLFSGSPAKNIQYF.

This clonotype has at least ten counts. The chain links TRBV6-1 to TRBJ2-2; D unresolved. The CDR3 spans 14 residues. Trimming took 4 bases from V and 6 from J, leaving 12 bases between them. From germline, CDR1 is MNHNS and CDR2 SASEGT. The CDR3 sequence is CASSALETAGELFF. As DNA, the CDR3 is TGTGCCAGCAGTGCCCTAGAAACGGCCGGGGAGCTGTTTTTT.

This clonotype was observed many times. This rearrangement joins TRBV3-1 to TRBJ2-5; no clear D. Trimming stripped 5 bases from V and 1 base from J, with 8 bases between. The CDR3 spans 13 residues. Germline-derived CDR1 and CDR2 are LGHDT and YNNKEL (reference sequence). The CDR3 is CASSFGPQETQYF. The CDR3 nucleotides are TGTGCCAGCAGCTTTGGACCCCAAGAGACCCAGTACTTC.

The chain uses TRBV20-1 and TRBJ2-1; D is unclear. The CDR3 covers 11 residues. CDR1 and CDR2 (germline): DFQATT, SNEGSKA (reference sequence). Trimming shortened V by 8 bases and J by 9 bases, and 14 bases separated the two germline ends. CDR3 coding DNA: TGCAGTTCCAAAACCCATAGTGAGCAGTTCTTC. Protein product: CSSKTHSEQFF.

This clonotype occurred many times. The chain employs TRBV6-1 and TRBJ1-2; tentative D call: TRBD1 (5 bases). CDR1 and CDR2 from the germline V gene are MNHNS and SASEGT. The length of the CDR3 is 15 residues. The V end lost 8 bases, the J end lost 6 bases, and 22 bases lay between the germline ends. CDR3 sequence reads: CASRMTSGTANGYTF. Written as DNA, the CDR3 is TGTGCCAGCCGGATGACATCCGGGACGGCAAATGGCTACACCTTC.

Ten or more counts support this clonotype. The chain combines TRBV6-1 with TRBJ1-1; 9 bases are shared with TRBD1. The CDR3 runs to 19 residues. Germline V gene data show CDR1 as MNHNS and CDR2 as SASEGT. The trim removed 4 bases at V and 0 bases at J, leaving 15 bases unmatched. CDR3 DNA: TGTGCCAGCAGTGCCAACTCCGGGACAGGGTATATCATGAACACTGAAGCTTTCTTT. It yields the protein CASSANSGTGYIMNTEAFF.

This clonotype was seen only a few times. The V call is TRBV5-6, the J call TRBJ1-1, with D uncertain. This CDR3 is 12 amino acids long. Trimming removed 1 base at V and 8 bases at J, with 9 bases between. The germline V gene encodes CDR1 SGHDT and CDR2 YYEEEE. The CDR3 bases are TGTGCCAGCAGCTTGCGTCGAACCGAAGCTTTCTTT. It is translated as CASSLRRTEAFF.

This clonotype has a count of ten or more. In DNA form, the CDR3 reads TGTGCCAGCAGTGCCTCGGAAGGGGGGAACACTGAAGCTTTCTTT. It yields the protein CASSASEGGNTEAFF. The V and J genes are TRBV6-4 and TRBJ1-1, with D perhaps TRBD1 (6 bases). Per germline, CDR1 MRHNA and CDR2 SNTAGT. The V gene lost 4 bases and the J gene lost 1 base, with 13 bases spanning the gap. This CDR3 has 15 amino acids.

This clonotype was seen a few times. This chain joins TRBV4-1 and TRBJ2-3; 8 positions match TRBD2. J was trimmed by 2 bases and V by 4 bases; bases with no gene match: 2. Germline-derived CDR1 and CDR2 are MGHRA and YSYEKL. CDR3 length: 14 amino acids. The CDR3 DNA follows: TGCGCCAGCAGCCTAGCGGGGCTCACAGATACGCAGTATTTT. Protein: CASSLAGLTDTQYF.

This clonotype was detected only once. Since a much larger clone is just one base distant, this may be a read error. This sequence joins TRBV30 and TRBJ2-1; D not certain. Per the germline V gene, CDR1 is GTSNPN and CDR2 is SVGIG (reference sequence). The CDR3 has 13 residues. The CDR3 spells CAWSTKTYNEQSF. CDR3 nucleotide sequence: TGTGCCTGGAGTACCAAAACCTACAATGAGCAGTCCTTC.

The sample holds many counts of this clonotype. The CDR3, as DNA: TGTGCCAGCAGCGCGACAGGGTACTCCTACGAGCAGTACTTC. Amino acid sequence: CASSATGYSYEQYF. V gene TRBV6-1 combines with J gene TRBJ2-7, with 7 bases fitting TRBD1. Germline CDR1 reads MNHNS; CDR2 reads SASEGT. This CDR3 contains 14 residues. With V trimmed by 6 bases and J by 0 bases, 5 bases remained unmatched.